This T cell receptor (beta chain) was captured by sequencing in a study of response to subunit inactivated influenza vaccine. Regarding the study as a whole: There was a suggestion from the authors that each seasonal influenza vaccination recruits few new T cells.

With 4 bases clipped from V and 0 bases from J, the junction kept 4 bases outside the gene matches. The V gene's germline CDR1 is SGHRS and CDR2 YFSETQ. The CDR3 is 15 residues long. TCRdb used MiXCR to reprocess the RT-PCR reads, holding one entry per CDR3 protein. The profile shows about 500,000 distinct CDR3 sequences, 15% to 20% of them singletons. About this clonotype itself: Its antigen is not identified.

This specimen consisted of CD4+ T cells sorted from PBMCs, obtained roughly 24 months after vaccination. The clonotype was recovered from a man aged 50 to 69 who received an inactivated influenza vaccine. The genes are TRBV5-1 and TRBJ1-3, with TRBD1 matching over 7 bases. The CDR3 DNA sequence: TGCGCCAGCAGCCCCGGGACAGCCTCTGGAAACACCATATATTTT. Translated, it gives CASSPGTASGNTIYF.